This is a list of T cell receptor beta chains from one sample in a study of blood T cell repertoires in COVID-19. Repertoires were generated with immunoSEQ multiplex PCR, while TCRdb's copy carries only in-frame clones and drops some. The sample has 200,000 to 250,000 clones; around 81% are singletons. Sequencing input: PBMCs or T cells enriched from blood (not recorded which). The receptor source for this set is a woman aged 45-59 years with acute COVID-19. The CDR3 runs from the conserved cysteine through the conserved F or W. A D gene is named only where the DNA matches it firmly. Size values are once, few and many counts, or a class for expanded clones, and some rows have none.

j_gene,abundance,v_gene,d_gene,CDR3aa,CDR3nt
TRBJ1-5,-,TRBV6-5,TRBD1,CASIRDRGEHQPQHF,TGTGCCAGCATTCGGGACAGGGGGGAGCACCAGCCCCAGCATTTT
TRBJ1-5,few,TRBV12-5,-,CASGLVGKWEQHF,TGTGCTAGTGGTTTGGTAGGGAAATGGGAGCAGCATTTT
TRBJ1-1,-,TRBV14,-,CASSQGRRPFTEAFF,TGTGCCAGCAGCCAAGGACGGAGACCCTTCACTGAAGCTTTCTTT
TRBJ1-2,-,TRBV30,TRBD1,CAWSQGQGFDGYTF,TGTGCCTGGAGTCAAGGACAGGGATTTGATGGCTACACCTTC
TRBJ1-1,-,TRBV6-5,-,CASRLSGSLEAFF,TGTGCCAGCAGGCTCTCGGGTTCCCTTGAAGCTTTCTTT
TRBJ2-5,-,TRBV11-2,TRBD2,CASSLGYSGGAPETQYF,TGTGCCAGCAGCTTAGGGTATAGCGGGGGGGCCCCGGAGACCCAGTACTTC
TRBJ2-7,few,TRBV28,TRBD2,CASYRQSGGLHEQYF,TGTGCCAGCTACAGACAAAGCGGGGGACTTCACGAGCAGTACTTC
TRBJ1-1,-,TRBV29-1,TRBD1,CSVADRGNTEAFF,TGCAGCGTGGCCGACAGGGGGAACACTGAAGCTTTCTTT
TRBJ2-7,-,TRBV5-1,-,CASKRQGGTYEQYF,TGCGCCAGCAAGCGGCAGGGGGGCACCTACGAGCAGTACTTC
TRBJ2-7,-,TRBV6-5,-,CASSYQGTQYF,TGTGCCAGCAGTTATCAGGGGACGCAGTACTTC
TRBJ2-3,-,TRBV20-1,-,CSASRFLGVDTQYF,TGCAGTGCTAGTCGGTTTCTAGGCGTAGATACGCAGTATTTT
TRBJ2-1,-,TRBV24-1,TRBD1,CATSDRTGSRQFF,TGTGCCACCAGTGACCGGACAGGCTCCCGGCAGTTCTTC